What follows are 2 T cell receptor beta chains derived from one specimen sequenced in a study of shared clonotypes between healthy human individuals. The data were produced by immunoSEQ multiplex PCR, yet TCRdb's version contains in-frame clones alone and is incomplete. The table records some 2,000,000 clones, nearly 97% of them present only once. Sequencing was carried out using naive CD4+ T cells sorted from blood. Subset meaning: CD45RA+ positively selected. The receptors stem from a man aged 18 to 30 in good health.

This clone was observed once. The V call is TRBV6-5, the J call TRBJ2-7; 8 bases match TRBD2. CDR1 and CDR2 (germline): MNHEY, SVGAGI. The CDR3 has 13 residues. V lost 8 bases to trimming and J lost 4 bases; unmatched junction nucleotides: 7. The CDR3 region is CASRNGGEYEQYF. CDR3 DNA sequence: TGTGCCAGCCGGAACGGGGGGGAATACGAGCAGTACTTC.

CDR3 amino acids: CSVKPGTEAFF. CDR3 bases: TGCAGTGTTAAGCCGGGAACTGAAGCTTTCTTT. This chain links TRBV20-1 with TRBJ1-1; no clear D. V was cut by 7 bases and J by 5 bases, with 11 bases left in between. CDR1 and CDR2 (germline): DFQATT, SNEGSKA (reference sequence). This CDR3 is 11 amino acids long.